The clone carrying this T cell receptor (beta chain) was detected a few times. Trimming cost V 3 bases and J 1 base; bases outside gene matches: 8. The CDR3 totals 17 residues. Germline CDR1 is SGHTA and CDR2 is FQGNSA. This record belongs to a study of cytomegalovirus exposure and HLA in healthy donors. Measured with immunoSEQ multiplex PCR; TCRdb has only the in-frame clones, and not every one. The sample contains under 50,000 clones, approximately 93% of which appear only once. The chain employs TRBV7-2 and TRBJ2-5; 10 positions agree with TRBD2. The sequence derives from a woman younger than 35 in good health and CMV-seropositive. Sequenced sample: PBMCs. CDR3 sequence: CASSFESGRGRQETQYF. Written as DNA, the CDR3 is TGTGCCAGCAGCTTTGAGAGCGGGAGGGGTCGCCAAGAGACCCAGTACTTC.